The 19 T cell receptor beta chains listed next were all sequenced from one sample in a study of shared clonotypes between healthy human individuals (dated by TCRdb to 2020 to 2021). Receptors were amplified or captured by the immunoSEQ multiplex PCR assay. The table comes from immuneACCESS by way of TCRdb, which keeps in-frame sequences with V and J called. Part of the clones is missing from these tables; in studies checked, under half for an unresolved V gene and the rest for unknown reasons. Present in this sample are millions of clones, 95% of which were seen just once. The ten largest clones add up to more than 0.1% of the sample. Sequenced sample: naive CD4+ T cells sorted from blood. The intended sense of this specimen's cell subset or site label: CD45RA+ positively selected. The receptors here all came from a man between 18 and 29 years old in good health.

The V gene is TRBV6-6, the J gene TRBJ1-2; 12 bases line up with TRBD1. Looked up from germline, CDR1 is MNHNY and CDR2 is SVGAGI (reference sequence). The CDR3 sequence is 16 residues long. Germline trimming cut 5 bases from V and 3 bases from J; bases unmatched to any gene: 7. Written as DNA, the CDR3 is TGTGCCAGCAGTACCCCGGGACAGGGGGCCGACTATGGCTACACCTTC. It yields the protein CASSTPGQGADYGYTF.

This chain uses TRBV7-2 with TRBJ2-4; no firm D call. V was cut by 1 base and J by 0 bases, with 7 bases left in between. Germline CDR1 SGHTA, CDR2 FQGNSA. The CDR3 has 15 amino acids. CDR3 nucleotides: TGTGCCAGCAGCTTAGGGTGGGGAGCCAAAAACATTCAGTACTTC. Translated, it gives CASSLGWGAKNIQYF.

This clone was detected once. This chain links TRBV2 with TRBJ1-2; 7 bases are a match to TRBD1. The V gene end was trimmed by 5 bases and the J gene end by 5 bases; junction bases not matched to a gene: 8. Germline CDR1 SNHLY, CDR2 FYNNEI. The CDR3 consists of 14 residues. The CDR3 DNA sequence: TGTGCCAGCAGTCCCCTAGGGGGCGCGTATGGCTACACCTTC. Protein sequence: CASSPLGGAYGYTF.

The chain carries TRBV6-5 and TRBJ1-6; unclear D gene. The CDR3 runs 15 residues. Germline V gene sequence: CDR1 MNHEY, CDR2 SVGAGI. The germline V and J ends were trimmed by 0 bases and 8 bases, with 11 bases remaining between them. This chain's CDR3 is CASSYSRFGDSPLHF. The CDR3 DNA reads TGTGCCAGCAGTTACTCAAGGTTCGGGGATTCACCCCTCCACTTT.

The chain couples TRBV6-5 to TRBJ2-3, with D possibly being TRBD1 (6 bases). This CDR3 is built from 15 residues. Deletions cut 0 bases from V and 5 bases from J, with 12 bases between. In germline, CDR1 is MNHEY, CDR2 SVGAGI. CDR3 coding DNA: TGTGCCAGCAGTTACTCTTGGGGGCGCAAAGATACGCAGTATTTT. Translating gives CASSYSWGRKDTQYF.

The chain carries TRBV18 and TRBJ1-1, with D perhaps matching TRBD1 (5 bases). Germline lookup yields CDR1 KGHSH and CDR2 LQKENI. The V end lost 1 base, the J end lost 0 bases, and 12 bases lay between the germline ends. This CDR3 has 16 amino acids. CDR3 loop: CASSPRQMDMNTEAFF. The CDR3 region has the DNA TGTGCCAGCTCACCACGTCAGATGGACATGAACACTGAAGCTTTCTTT.

The genes are TRBV28 and TRBJ1-2; 9 bases are a match to TRBD1. The germline gives CDR1 MDHEN, CDR2 SYDVKM. The CDR3 has 12 residues. V shed 8 bases and J 8 bases; nucleotides not matched to a gene: 6. In DNA, the CDR3 is TGTGCCAGCGGGACAGGGCCTGGGGGCTACACCTTC. Protein product: CASGTGPGGYTF.

The chain is built from TRBV4-3 and TRBJ2-1; no definite D call. Germline V gene data show CDR1 as LGHNA and CDR2 as YSLEER. This CDR3 comprises 14 residues. V was cut by 0 bases and J by 6 bases, with 9 bases left in between. The CDR3, as DNA: TGCGCCAGCAGCCAAGAAAAAGGCGTCAATGAGCAGTTCTTC. This gives the protein CASSQEKGVNEQFF.

The rearrangement links TRBV2 to TRBJ1-5; D not certain. This CDR3 has 13 residues. Germline assignment: CDR1 SNHLY and CDR2 FYNNEI. V gave up 5 bases and J gave up 8 bases, with 13 bases separating them. Here the CDR3 reads CASSLLNPEPQHF. Written as DNA, the CDR3 is TGTGCCAGCAGTTTATTAAATCCGGAGCCCCAGCATTTT.

This rearrangement joins TRBV7-9 to TRBJ2-3; D is undetermined. Trimming shortened V by 2 bases and J by 14 bases, and 14 bases separated the two germline ends. The CDR3 length is 12 residues. In germline, CDR1 is SEHNR, CDR2 FQNEAQ (reference sequence). CDR3 in DNA: TGTGCCAGCAGCTTACTGGCCCCTTTTGTGTATTTT. Translated, it gives CASSLLAPFVYF. Drawing the rest from reference TRBV7-9 and TRBJ2-3, the complete variable domain is DTGVSQNPRHKITKRGQNVTFRCDPISEHNRLYWYRQTLGQGPEFLTYFQNEAQLEKSRLLSDRFSAERPKGSFSTLEIQRTEQGDSAMYLCASSLLAPFVYFGPGTRLTVL.

This clone was seen once. The chain is built from TRBV6-1 and TRBJ2-7; D tentatively reads TRBD1 or TRBD2 (5 bases each). The CDR3 loop spans 15 amino acids. Germline CDR1 MNHNS, CDR2 SASEGT. The V end lost 3 bases, the J end lost 4 bases, and 16 bases lay between the germline ends. The CDR3 region is CASSEMGTAAYEQYF. The CDR3 bases are TGTGCCAGCAGTGAGATGGGGACGGCAGCTTACGAGCAGTACTTC.

V gene TRBV2 combines with J gene TRBJ2-7; the match to TRBD2 covers 13 bases. Losses at the gene ends were 7 bases for V and 3 bases for J; bases not matched to a gene: 6. The CDR3 has 15 amino acids. Germline CDR1 SNHLY, CDR2 FYNNEI. The CDR3, as DNA: TGTGCCAGCACCAGACTAGCGGGAGGCCTCTACGAGCAGTACTTC. Its protein is CASTRLAGGLYEQYF.

This clone was found once. This chain links TRBV6-1 with TRBJ1-5; no reliable D call. V was pared by 11 bases and J by 2 bases, with 16 bases between. This CDR3 is built from 14 residues. The V gene's germline CDR1 is MNHNS and CDR2 SASEGT. The CDR3 DNA is TGTGCCGCTAACGAAGGCAAGGGCAATCAGCCCCAGCATTTT. Translated: CAANEGKGNQPQHF.

This sequence joins TRBV5-1 and TRBJ1-1; 7 bases line up with TRBD1. Germline V gene lookup returns CDR1 SGHRS and CDR2 YFSETQ. This CDR3 is built from 12 residues. V lost 0 bases, J lost 11 bases, and 4 bases stayed unmatched. In DNA form, the CDR3 reads TGCGCCAGCAGCTTGGGGGACAGAAATGCTTTCTTT. This sequence encodes CASSLGDRNAFF.

This chain connects TRBV19 to TRBJ1-2, with 7 bases matching TRBD1. The ends lost 5 bases at V and 4 bases at J; junction bases unmatched: 7. The CDR3 is made up of 14 amino acids. Per the germline V gene, CDR1 is LNHDA and CDR2 is SQIVND (reference sequence). In nucleotides, the CDR3 is TGTGCCAGTAGTCCCGGGACAGCCGTCTATGGCTACACCTTC. Encoded protein: CASSPGTAVYGYTF.

This chain uses TRBV28 with TRBJ1-2; D unresolved. CDR1 is MDHEN and CDR2 is SYDVKM in the germline V gene. The CDR3 is 14 residues long. Trimming took off 6 bases at V and 2 bases at J, with 13 bases between the two ends. The CDR3 loop is CASRSPGRNYGYTF. In nucleotides, the CDR3 is TGTGCCAGCAGGAGCCCGGGCCGGAACTATGGCTACACCTTC.

The chain recombines TRBV18 with TRBJ2-7; D possibly corresponds to TRBD1 (5 bases). Germline V lookup: CDR1 KGHSH, CDR2 LQKENI. This CDR3 has 14 residues. Trimming left V 3 bases short and J 5 bases short, with 14 bases between. The CDR3 loop is CASSPLGAQNEQYF. CDR3 sequence (DNA): TGTGCCAGCTCACCGCTAGGGGCGCAAAACGAGCAGTACTTC.

The chain employs TRBV30 and TRBJ2-7, with no clear D. The germline gives CDR1 GTSNPN, CDR2 SVGIG (reference sequence). This CDR3 contains 13 residues. The germline V and J ends were trimmed by 4 bases and 5 bases, with 15 bases remaining between them. The CDR3 spells CAWKGGPYNEQYF. The CDR3 coding sequence is TGTGCCTGGAAAGGTGGTCCCTATAACGAGCAGTACTTC.

The chain links TRBV7-9 to TRBJ1-2, with 9 nucleotides matching TRBD1. The CDR3 length is 14 residues. Germline V gene sequence: CDR1 SEHNR, CDR2 FQNEAQ (reference sequence). Trimming removed 5 bases from V and 3 bases from J; junction bases left unmatched: 4. CDR3 sequence (DNA): TGTGCCAGCAGCAAAGGACAGGGGCACTATGGCTACACCTTC. Translation gives CASSKGQGHYGYTF.